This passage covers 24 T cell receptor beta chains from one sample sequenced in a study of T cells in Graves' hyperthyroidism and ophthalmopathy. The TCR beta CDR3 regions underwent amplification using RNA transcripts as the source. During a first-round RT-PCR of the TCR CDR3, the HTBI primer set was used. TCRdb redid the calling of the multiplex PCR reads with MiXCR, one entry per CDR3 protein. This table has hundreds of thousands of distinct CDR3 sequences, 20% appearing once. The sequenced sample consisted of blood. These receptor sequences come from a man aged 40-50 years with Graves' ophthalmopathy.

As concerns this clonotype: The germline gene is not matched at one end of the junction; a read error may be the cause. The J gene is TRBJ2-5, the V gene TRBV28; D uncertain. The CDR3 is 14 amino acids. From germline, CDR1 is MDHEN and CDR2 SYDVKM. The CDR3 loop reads CASSPGALQGTQYF. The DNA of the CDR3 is TGTGCCAGCAGCCCAGGTGCCCTCCAAGGGACCCAGTACTTC.

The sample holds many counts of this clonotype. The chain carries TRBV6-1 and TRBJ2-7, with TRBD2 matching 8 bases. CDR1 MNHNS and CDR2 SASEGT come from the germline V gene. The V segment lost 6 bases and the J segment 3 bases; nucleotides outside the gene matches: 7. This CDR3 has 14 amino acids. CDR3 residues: CASSTREGLYEQYF. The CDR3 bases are TGTGCCAGCAGCACACGGGAGGGCCTCTACGAGCAGTACTTC.

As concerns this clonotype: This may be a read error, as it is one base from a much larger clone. The DNA of the CDR3 is TGTGCCAGCAGTTTCGCCAGGGAAGAGATCCACGAGACCCAGTACTTC. Its protein product is CASSFAREEIHETQYF. The V and J genes are TRBV28 and TRBJ2-5; a possible D gene is TRBD1 (5 bases). Germline V gives CDR1 MDHEN, CDR2 SYDVKM. The V end lost 3 bases, the J end lost 5 bases, and 19 bases lay between the germline ends. The CDR3 contains 16 residues.

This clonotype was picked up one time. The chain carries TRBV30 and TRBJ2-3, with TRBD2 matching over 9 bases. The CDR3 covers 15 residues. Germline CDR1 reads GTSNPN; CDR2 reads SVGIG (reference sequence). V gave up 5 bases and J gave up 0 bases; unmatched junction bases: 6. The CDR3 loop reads CAWGVLAGSTDTQYF. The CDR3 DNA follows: TGTGCCTGGGGGGTTCTAGCGGGAAGCACAGATACGCAGTATTTT.

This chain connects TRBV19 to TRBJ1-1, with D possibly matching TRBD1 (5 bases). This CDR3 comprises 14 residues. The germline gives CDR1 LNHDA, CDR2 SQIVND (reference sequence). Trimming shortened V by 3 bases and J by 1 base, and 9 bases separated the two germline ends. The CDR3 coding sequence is TGTGCCAGTAGTATTTTCGGGGGGAACACTGAAGCTTTCTTT. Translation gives CASSIFGGNTEAFF.

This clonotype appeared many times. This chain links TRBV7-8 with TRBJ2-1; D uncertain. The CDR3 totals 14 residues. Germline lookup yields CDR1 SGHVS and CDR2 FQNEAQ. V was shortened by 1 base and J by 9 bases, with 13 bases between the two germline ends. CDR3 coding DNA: TGTGCCAGCAGCTTAGGGACCGTGGCCAGTGAGCAGTTCTTC. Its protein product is CASSLGTVASEQFF. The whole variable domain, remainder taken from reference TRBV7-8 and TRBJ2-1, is GAGVSQSPRYKVAKRGQDVALRCDPISGHVSLFWYQQALGQGPEFLTYFQNEAQLDKSGLPSDRFFAERPEGSVSTLKIQRTQQEDSAVYLCASSLGTVASEQFFGPGTRLTVL.

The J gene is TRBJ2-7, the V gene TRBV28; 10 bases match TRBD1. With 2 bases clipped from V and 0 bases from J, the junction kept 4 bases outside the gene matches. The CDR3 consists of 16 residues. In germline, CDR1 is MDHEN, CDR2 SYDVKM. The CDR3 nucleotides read TGTGCCAGCAGTTTAGCGGGACAGGGGTTCTCCTACGAGCAGTACTTC. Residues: CASSLAGQGFSYEQYF.

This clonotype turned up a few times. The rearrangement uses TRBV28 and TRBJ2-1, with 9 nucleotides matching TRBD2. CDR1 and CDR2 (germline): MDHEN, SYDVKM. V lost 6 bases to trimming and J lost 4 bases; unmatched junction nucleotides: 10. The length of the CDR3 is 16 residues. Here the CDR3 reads CASSPLGLAGYNEQFF. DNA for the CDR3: TGTGCCAGCAGCCCATTGGGGCTAGCGGGATACAATGAGCAGTTCTTC.

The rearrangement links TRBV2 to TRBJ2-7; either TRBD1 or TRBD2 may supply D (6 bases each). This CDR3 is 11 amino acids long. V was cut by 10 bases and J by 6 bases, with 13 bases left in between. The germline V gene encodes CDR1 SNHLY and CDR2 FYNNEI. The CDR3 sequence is CATGRGREQYF. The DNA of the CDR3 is TGTGCCACCGGACGGGGGCGCGAGCAGTACTTC.

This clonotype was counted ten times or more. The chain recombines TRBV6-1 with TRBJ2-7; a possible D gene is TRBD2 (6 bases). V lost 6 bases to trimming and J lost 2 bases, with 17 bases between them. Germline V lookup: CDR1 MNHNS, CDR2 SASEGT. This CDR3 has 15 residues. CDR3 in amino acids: CASSPGGYSAYEQYF. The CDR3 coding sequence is TGTGCCAGCAGCCCCGGGGGATACAGCGCCTACGAGCAGTACTTC.

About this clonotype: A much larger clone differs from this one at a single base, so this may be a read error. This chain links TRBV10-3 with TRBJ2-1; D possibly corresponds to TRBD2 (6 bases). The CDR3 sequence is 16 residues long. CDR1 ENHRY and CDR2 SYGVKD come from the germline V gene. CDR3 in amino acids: CATSDVRGSSYNEQFF. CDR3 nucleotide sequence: TGTGCCACCAGTGATGTCCGGGGGAGCTCCTACAATGAGCAGTTCTTC.

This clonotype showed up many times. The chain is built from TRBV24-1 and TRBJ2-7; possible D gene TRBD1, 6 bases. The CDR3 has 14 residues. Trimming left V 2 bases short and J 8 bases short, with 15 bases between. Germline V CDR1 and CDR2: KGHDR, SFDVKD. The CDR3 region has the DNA TGTGCCACCAGTGATTCGACCAGGGGATGGAAGCAGTACTTC. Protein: CATSDSTRGWKQYF.

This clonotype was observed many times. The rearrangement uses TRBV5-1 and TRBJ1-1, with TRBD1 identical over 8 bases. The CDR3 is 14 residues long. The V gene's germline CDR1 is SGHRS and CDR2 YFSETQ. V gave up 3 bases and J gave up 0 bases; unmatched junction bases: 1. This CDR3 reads CASSSTGVNTEAFF. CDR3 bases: TGCGCCAGCAGCTCGACAGGGGTGAACACTGAAGCTTTCTTT.

The CDR3 nucleotides read TGCAGTGCTAGATACCGGCTAGCGGGGAGGGTTAATACGCAGTATTTT. The encoded protein is CSARYRLAGRVNTQYF. The chain is built from TRBV20-1 and TRBJ2-3; 9 bases map to TRBD2. CDR1 and CDR2 (germline): DFQATT, SNEGSKA (reference sequence). Trimming took 2 bases from V and 7 from J; bases not matched to a gene: 13. The CDR3 runs 16 residues.

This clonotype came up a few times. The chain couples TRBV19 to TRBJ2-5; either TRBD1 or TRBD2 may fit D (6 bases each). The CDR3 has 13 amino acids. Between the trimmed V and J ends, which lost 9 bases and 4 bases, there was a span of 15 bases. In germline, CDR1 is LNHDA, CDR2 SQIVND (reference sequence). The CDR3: CASTGGWGETQYF. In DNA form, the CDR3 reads TGTGCCAGCACCGGGGGCTGGGGAGAGACCCAGTACTTC.

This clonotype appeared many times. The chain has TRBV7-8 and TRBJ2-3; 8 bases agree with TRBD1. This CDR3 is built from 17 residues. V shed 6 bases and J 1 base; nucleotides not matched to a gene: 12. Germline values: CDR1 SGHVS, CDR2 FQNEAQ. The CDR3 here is CASRPRQGQARTDTQYF. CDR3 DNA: TGTGCCAGCAGGCCCAGGCAGGGACAGGCTCGCACAGATACGCAGTATTTT.

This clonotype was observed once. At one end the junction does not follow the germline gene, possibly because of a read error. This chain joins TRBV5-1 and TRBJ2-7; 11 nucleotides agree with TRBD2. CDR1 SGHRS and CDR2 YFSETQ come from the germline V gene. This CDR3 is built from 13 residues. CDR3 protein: CASSLDSGRAQSF. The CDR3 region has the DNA TGCGCCAGCAGCCTGGATAGCGGGAGGGCCCAAAGCTTC.

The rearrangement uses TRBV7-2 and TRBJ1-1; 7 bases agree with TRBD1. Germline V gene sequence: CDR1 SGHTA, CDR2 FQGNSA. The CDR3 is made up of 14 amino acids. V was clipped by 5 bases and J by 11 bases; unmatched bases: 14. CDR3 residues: CASSPLGGTVEAFF. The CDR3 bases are TGTGCCAGCAGCCCGCTGGGCGGGACAGTAGAGGCTTTCTTT.

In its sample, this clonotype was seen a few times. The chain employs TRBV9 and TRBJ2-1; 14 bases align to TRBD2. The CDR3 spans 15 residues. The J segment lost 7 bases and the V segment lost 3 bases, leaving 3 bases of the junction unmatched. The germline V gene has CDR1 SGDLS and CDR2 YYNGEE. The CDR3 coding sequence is TGTGCCAGCAGCGCGACTAGCGGGGGGGGTAATGAGCAGTTCTTC. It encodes CASSATSGGGNEQFF.

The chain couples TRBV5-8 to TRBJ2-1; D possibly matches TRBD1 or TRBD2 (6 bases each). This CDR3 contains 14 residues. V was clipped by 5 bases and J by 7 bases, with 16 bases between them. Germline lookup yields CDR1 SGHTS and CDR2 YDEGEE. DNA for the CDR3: TGTGCCAGCAGGTCGCTGGGGGGCAGGAATGAGCAGTTCTTC. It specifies CASRSLGGRNEQFF.

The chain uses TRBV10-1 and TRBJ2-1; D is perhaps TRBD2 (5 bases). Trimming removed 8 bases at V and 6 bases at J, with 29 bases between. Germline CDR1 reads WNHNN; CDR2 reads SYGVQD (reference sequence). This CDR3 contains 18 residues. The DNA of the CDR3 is TGCGCCAGCGATTTCGGGAACAGAATCATATTCCAAAGCAATGAGCAGTTCTTC. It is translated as CASDFGNRIIFQSNEQFF.

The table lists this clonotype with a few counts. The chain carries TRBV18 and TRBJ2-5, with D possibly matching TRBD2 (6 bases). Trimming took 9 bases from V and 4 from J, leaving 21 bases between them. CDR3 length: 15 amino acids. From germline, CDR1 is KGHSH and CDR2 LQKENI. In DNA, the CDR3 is TGTGCCAGTATTCGACGCGGGGTGTCGGGAGAGACCCAGTACTTC. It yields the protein CASIRRGVSGETQYF.

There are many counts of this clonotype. The CDR3 protein is CASSLPGTEETQYF. The CDR3 DNA reads TGTGCCAGCAGCCTACCCGGGACCGAGGAGACCCAGTACTTC. The V gene is TRBV5-5, the J gene TRBJ2-5; D may correspond to TRBD1 or TRBD2 (5 bases each). Trimming took off 4 bases at V and 5 bases at J, with 15 bases between the two ends. The germline V gene encodes CDR1 SGHKS and CDR2 YYEKEE (reference sequence). The CDR3 loop spans 14 amino acids.

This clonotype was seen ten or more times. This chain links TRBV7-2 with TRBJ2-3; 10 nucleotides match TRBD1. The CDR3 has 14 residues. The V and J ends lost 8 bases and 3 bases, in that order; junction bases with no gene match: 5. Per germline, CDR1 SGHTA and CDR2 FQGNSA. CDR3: CASLRDRGTDTQYF. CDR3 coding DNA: TGTGCCAGCCTTCGGGACAGGGGTACAGATACGCAGTATTTT.